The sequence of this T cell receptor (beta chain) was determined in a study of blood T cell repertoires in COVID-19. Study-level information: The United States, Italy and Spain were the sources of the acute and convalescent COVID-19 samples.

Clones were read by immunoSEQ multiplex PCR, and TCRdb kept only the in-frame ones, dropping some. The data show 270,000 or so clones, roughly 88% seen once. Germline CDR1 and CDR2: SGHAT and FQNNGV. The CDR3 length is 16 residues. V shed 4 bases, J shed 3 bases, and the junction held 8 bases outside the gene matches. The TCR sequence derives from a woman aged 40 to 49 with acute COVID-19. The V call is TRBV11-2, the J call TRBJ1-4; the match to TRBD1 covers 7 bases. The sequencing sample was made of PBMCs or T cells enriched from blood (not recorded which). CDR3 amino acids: CASSSDRALPNEKLFF. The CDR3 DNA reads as TGTGCCAGCAGCTCCGACAGGGCCCTACCTAATGAAAAACTGTTTTTT. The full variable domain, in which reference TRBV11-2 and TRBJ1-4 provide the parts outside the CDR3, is EAGVAQSPRYKIIEKRQSVAFWCNPISGHATLYWYQQILGQGPKLLIQFQNNGVVDDSQLPKDRFSAERLKGVDSTLKIQPAKLEDSAVYLCASSSDRALPNEKLFFGSGTQLSVL.